This T cell receptor (beta chain) stems from a study of T cells after yellow fever vaccination (dated by TCRdb to about 2019). The study in broad terms: Libraries from fractions with low cell numbers were prepared with the SMART-Seq v4 Ultra Low Input RNA kit. Two healthy male donors, one aged 18 to 30 and one aged 30 to 39 years, made up the cohort. Blood was drawn at multiple timepoints before and after primary and secondary immunization, with bulk PBMC replicates and cell subsets isolated. To track T-cell clones before and after primary and booster YFV17D yellow fever vaccination, bulk TCR alpha and beta repertoires were sequenced longitudinally. On the study overall, not on this receptor specifically: Because abundant contaminating clonotypes from the bulk population could be contained in FACS-sorted repertoires, computational filtering was required. The secondary T-cell response was found to be weaker but faster than the primary response, with a peak reached on day 5 rather than on day 15. A small fraction of clonotypes showed up in both the CD4 and CD8 compartments, probably as a result of convergent recombination. Because the study included only a couple of donors, the extent to which the findings can be generalized is limited. Most clones expanded after primary vaccination were re-detected after the booster (around 96% of CD4 and around nine tenths of CD8), suggesting broad memory maintenance.

This clonotype has at least ten counts. Its antigen specificity is not known. Base qualities are not at hand, and no much larger clone is one base apart. Sequencer: Illumina NovaSeq 6000. Synthesis of TCR cDNA relied on 5'RACE template switching, a step that introduced a universal primer site along with unique molecular identifiers. Priming for cDNA synthesis came from both the TCR alpha and TCR beta constant segments. Library amplification involved two PCR steps, and the second step added sample barcodes and sequencing adapters. Sequencing of the libraries was done on either Illumina HiSeq 2500 (2x100 bp) or NovaSeq (2x150 bp). The original methods were these. MIGEC was used to demultiplex reads and collapse the reads into UMI consensus sequences, and MiXCR was used for V(D)J alignment. Vaccine-responding clonotypes were defined with edgeR using replicate PBMC samples, requiring FDR below 0.01 and a log2 fold change above 5 up to day 15. Each bulk clonotype was labeled CD4 or CD8 based on which sequenced repertoire, CD4 or CD8, contained the clonotype at higher abundance. In TCRdb, the public reads were trimmed at Q25 with fastp and aligned with MiXCR, with productive beta chains retained. Records with the same CDR3 protein are collapsed into one entry carrying the most frequent genes and DNA. What appears here as the V and J calls and clone size reflects TCRdb's work, not the paper's. Present in this sample are hundreds of thousands of distinct CDR3 sequences, 4.1% of which were seen just once. The ten biggest clones cover around 23% of the sample.

According to the study, the label for this sample's treatment or condition signals: live attenuated yellow fever vaccine strain. At each blood-draw timepoint, two biological replicates of bulk PBMCs were obtained. PBMCs were isolated from peripheral blood using a standard Ficoll-Paque protocol. TriZol was used to extract RNA from bulk PBMCs, CD4 and CD8 fractions, and dextramer-positive and dextramer-negative fractions. Taken from cysteine to phenylalanine, the CDR3 has 13 residues. CDR3 DNA is the only sequence kept; it has 39 bases, read in frame from the first base. Per the germline V gene, SGHTA is the CDR1 and FQGTGA is the CDR2. V and J lose 5 bases and 4 bases, and a span of 12 bases separates them.

The sample here was PBMCs, taken 5 days after the yellow fever booster vaccination. The chain is made from TRBV7-3 and TRBJ2-7, with the D call perhaps TRBD1 or TRBD2, as 5 bases match in each case. This TCR derives from a man in his late teens or twenties who received the YFV17D yellow fever vaccine. The DNA is TGTGCCAGCAGCCGGGACGCCGGATACGAGCAGTACTTC. Its protein is CASSRDAGYEQYF. Where the CDR3 stops, the reference TRBV7-3 and TRBJ2-7 genes take over; the full variable domain is GAGVSQTPSNKVTEKGKYVELRCDPISGHTALYWYRQSLGQGPEFLIYFQGTGAADDSGLPNDRFFAVRPEGSVSTLKIQRTERGDSAVYLCASSRDAGYEQYFGPGTRLTVT.